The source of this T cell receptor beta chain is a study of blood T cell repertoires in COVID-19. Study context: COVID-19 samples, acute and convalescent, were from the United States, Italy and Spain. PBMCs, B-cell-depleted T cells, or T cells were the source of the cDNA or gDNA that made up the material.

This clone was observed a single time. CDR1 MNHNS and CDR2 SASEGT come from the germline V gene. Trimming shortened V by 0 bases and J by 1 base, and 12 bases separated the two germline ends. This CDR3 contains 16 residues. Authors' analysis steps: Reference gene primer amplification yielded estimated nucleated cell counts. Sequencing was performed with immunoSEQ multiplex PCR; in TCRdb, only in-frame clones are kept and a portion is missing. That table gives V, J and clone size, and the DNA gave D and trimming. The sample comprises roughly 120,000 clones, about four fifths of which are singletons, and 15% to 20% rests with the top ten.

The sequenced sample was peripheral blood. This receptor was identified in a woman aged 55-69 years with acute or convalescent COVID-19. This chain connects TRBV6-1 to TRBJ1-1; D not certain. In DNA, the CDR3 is TGTGCCAGCAGTGAAGCTCCAGGTCGTAAGAACACTGAAGCTTTCTTT. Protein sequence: CASSEAPGRKNTEAFF.